The 20 T cell receptor beta chains listed next were all sequenced from one sample in a study of T cells after yellow fever vaccination. TCRdb redid the calling of the 5' RACE reads with MiXCR, one entry per CDR3 protein. The profile covers 600,000 to 750,000 distinct CDR3 sequences, with 12% appearing a single time and about 15% taken by the ten largest. The sequenced sample was PBMCs, obtained on the day of the yellow fever booster vaccination. The receptors were gathered from a man younger than 45 who received the YFV17D yellow fever vaccine.

The rearrangement joins TRBV15 to TRBJ2-7; 10 bases align to TRBD1. The CDR3 consists of 17 residues. CDR1 and CDR2 (germline): LNHNV, YYDKDF (reference sequence). V dropped 0 bases and J dropped 6; count of bases not matched to a gene: 11. The CDR3, as DNA: TGTGCCACCAGCAGAGACCGACACGCCGGGACAGGGGTCGAGCAGTACTTC. Residues: CATSRDRHAGTGVEQYF.

This clonotype was seen a few times. The chain joins TRBV14 to TRBJ2-2; the D gene could be TRBD1 or TRBD2 (5 bases each). Trimming shortened V by 5 bases and J by 2 bases, and 12 bases separated the two germline ends. This CDR3 comprises 15 residues. The germline V gene encodes CDR1 SGHDN and CDR2 FVKESK. CDR3 nucleotides: TGTGCCAGCAGCATTTCCGGGGCCAACACCGGGGAGCTGTTTTTT. Translating gives CASSISGANTGELFF.

V and J are TRBV7-2 and TRBJ2-1, with 11 nucleotides matching TRBD2. This CDR3 contains 15 residues. CDR1 is SGHTA, CDR2 FQGNSA, per germline. V lost 0 bases, J lost 9 bases, and 4 bases stayed unmatched. This CDR3 is CASSLALAGGPEQFF. CDR3 coding DNA: TGTGCCAGCAGCTTAGCTCTAGCGGGAGGACCTGAGCAGTTCTTC. Supplemented by reference TRBV7-2 and TRBJ2-1, the full variable domain reads GAGVSQSPSNKVTEKGKDVELRCDPISGHTALYWYRQSLGQGLEFLIYFQGNSAPDKSGLPSDRFSAERTGGSVSTLTIQRTQQEDSAVYLCASSLALAGGPEQFFGPGTRLTVL.

The V call is TRBV6-1, the J call TRBJ2-5, with 10 bases lining up with TRBD2. The germline V gene has CDR1 MNHNS and CDR2 SASEGT. V trimming: 5 bases; J trimming: 0 bases; junction bases outside the gene matches: 3. The CDR3 runs 15 residues. The CDR3 reads CASSNSGRYQETQYF. For the CDR3, the DNA is TGTGCCAGCAGTAATAGCGGGAGGTACCAAGAGACCCAGTACTTC.

This clonotype showed up just a few times. This chain joins TRBV6-5 and TRBJ2-3; the D call may be TRBD1 or TRBD2 (5 bases each). Germline loops: CDR1 MNHEY, CDR2 SVGAGI. Deletions cut 1 base from V and 6 bases from J, with 14 bases between. The CDR3 extends over 15 amino acids. For the CDR3, the DNA is TGTGCCAGCAGTTACTTATTTGGGACGGGCGATACGCAGTATTTT. It encodes CASSYLFGTGDTQYF.

This sequence joins TRBV9 and TRBJ2-4, with 7 nucleotides matching TRBD2. Germline values: CDR1 SGDLS, CDR2 YYNGEE. The CDR3 sequence is 17 residues long. V lost 5 bases to trimming and J lost 9 bases; unmatched junction nucleotides: 20. The CDR3 sequence is CASSLTRGEGSGAIQYF. The CDR3 region has the DNA TGTGCCAGCAGTCTTACCCGGGGGGAGGGAAGTGGTGCCATTCAGTACTTC.

Here the CDR3 reads CASSAVNSISTDTQYF. CDR3 nucleotides: TGTGCCAGCAGTGCGGTAAATAGTATTAGCACAGATACGCAGTATTTT. The V and J genes are TRBV12-3 or TRBV12-4 and TRBJ2-3; no definite D call. CDR3 length equals 16 residues. V was cut by 5 bases and J by 0 bases, with 15 bases left in between.

The chain has TRBV28 and TRBJ1-3; D gene unclear. The V end lost 3 bases, the J end lost 0 bases, and 12 bases lay between the germline ends. Germline lookup yields CDR1 MDHEN and CDR2 SYDVKM. CDR3 length: 16 residues. The chain's CDR3 is CASSFFPASSGNTIYF. In DNA, the CDR3 is TGTGCCAGCAGTTTTTTTCCCGCTAGCTCTGGAAACACCATATATTTT.

The V call is TRBV9, the J call TRBJ2-4; D is possibly TRBD2 (6 bases). CDR3 length equals 14 residues. Germline CDR1 SGDLS, CDR2 YYNGEE. Trimming removed 4 bases at V and 4 bases at J, with 12 bases between. The CDR3: CASSPWTTKNIQYF. The CDR3 bases are TGTGCCAGCAGCCCTTGGACTACAAAAAACATTCAGTACTTC.

The CDR3 is CSGSRGLPYEQYF. CDR3 in DNA: TGCAGCGGCTCCCGGGGGTTACCCTACGAGCAGTACTTC. The rearrangement joins TRBV29-1 to TRBJ2-7; tentative D call: TRBD2 (6 bases). Trimming stripped 7 bases from V and 2 bases from J, with 15 bases between. Looked up from germline, CDR1 is SQVTM and CDR2 is ANQGSEA. The CDR3 is 13 residues long.

V usage is TRBV30 and J usage is TRBJ1-2; D gene uncertain. The germline V and J ends were trimmed by 2 bases and 7 bases, with 8 bases remaining between them. The germline CDR1 and CDR2 sequences are GTSNPN and SVGIG (reference sequence). The CDR3 sequence is 11 residues long. Written as DNA, the CDR3 is TGTGCCTGGAGTATCGGAGGTGGCTACACCTTC. This encodes CAWSIGGGYTF.

The CDR3 is CASSFLGIRTGVHNEQFF. The CDR3 DNA reads as TGTGCCAGCAGTTTTTTAGGGATCCGGACAGGTGTGCACAATGAGCAGTTCTTC. This chain uses TRBV28 with TRBJ2-1; 7 bases are a match to TRBD1. Trimming removed 3 bases from V and 5 bases from J; junction bases left unmatched: 16. Germline loops: CDR1 MDHEN, CDR2 SYDVKM. The CDR3 is made up of 18 amino acids.

J is TRBJ2-5 and V is TRBV29-1; 7 nucleotides agree with TRBD2. Losses at the gene ends were 7 bases for V and 5 bases for J; bases not matched to a gene: 13. Germline V CDR1 and CDR2: SQVTM, ANQGSEA. The CDR3 totals 14 residues. CDR3 sequence reads: CSASTWLGGETQYF. The CDR3 nucleotides are TGCAGCGCCTCAACGTGGCTGGGGGGGGAGACCCAGTACTTC. Full variable domain (rest looked up from reference TRBV29-1 and TRBJ2-5): SAVISQKPSRDICQRGTSLTIQCQVDSQVTMMFWYRQQPGQSLTLIATANQGSEATYESGFVIDKFPISRPNLTFSTLTVSNMSPEDSSIYLCSASTWLGGETQYFGPGTRLLVL.

This chain joins TRBV12-3 or TRBV12-4 and TRBJ1-4; tentative D call: TRBD1 (6 bases). The V end lost 7 bases, the J end lost 2 bases, and 11 bases lay between the germline ends. This CDR3 contains 14 residues. CDR3 sequence reads: CASMMDSTNEKLFF. The CDR3 nucleotides read TGTGCCAGCATGATGGACAGTACTAATGAAAAACTGTTTTTT.

This clonotype was detected a few times. The CDR3, as DNA: TGTGCCAGCAGCCAAGCAGGACCGGGGGCGCAGTATTTT. Protein product: CASSQAGPGAQYF. V is TRBV7-3 and J is TRBJ2-3, with TRBD2 as a possible D gene (6 bases). The germline CDR1 and CDR2 sequences are SGHTA and FQGTGA. The ends were cut back, 5 bases at V and 10 bases at J, with 16 bases in the middle. The CDR3 totals 13 residues.

This clonotype was seen only a few times. This sequence joins TRBV7-2 and TRBJ1-5, with D perhaps TRBD1 (6 bases). With 5 bases removed from V and 1 base from J, the gap between germline ends came to 12 bases. The CDR3 runs 15 residues. Germline loops: CDR1 SGHTA, CDR2 FQGNSA. The CDR3: CASSLQGFSNQPQHF. The DNA for the CDR3 is TGTGCCAGCAGCCTACAGGGATTCAGCAATCAGCCCCAGCATTTT.

This clonotype was detected a few times. The chain employs TRBV5-4 and TRBJ1-1; D remains unclear. Germline lookup yields CDR1 SGHNT and CDR2 YYREEE (reference sequence). The CDR3 sequence is 11 residues long. Trimming shortened V by 6 bases and J by 7 bases, and 10 bases separated the two germline ends. The CDR3 DNA reads TGTGCCAGCATTTACCTCGGTGAAGCTTTCTTT. Translating gives CASIYLGEAFF.

The rearrangement uses TRBV12-3 or TRBV12-4 and TRBJ2-3; no clear D. The CDR3 is 13 amino acids. V was trimmed by 6 bases and J by 4 bases, leaving 11 bases between them. CDR3 amino acids: CASSYRRADTQYF. Here the CDR3 DNA reads TGTGCCAGCAGCTACCGAAGGGCAGATACGCAGTATTTT.

The CDR3 reads CASSFSTSGVQETQYF. The CDR3 bases are TGCGCCAGCAGCTTCTCAACTAGCGGGGTACAAGAGACCCAGTACTTC. The J gene is TRBJ2-5, the V gene TRBV5-1; 10 bases are a match to TRBD2. Per germline, CDR1 SGHRS and CDR2 YFSETQ. With V trimmed by 2 bases and J by 2 bases, 6 bases remained unmatched. This CDR3 spans 16 amino acids.

This rearrangement joins TRBV20-1 to TRBJ2-1; D perhaps matches TRBD2 (5 bases). Germline assignment: CDR1 DFQATT and CDR2 SNEGSKA (reference sequence). The CDR3 loop spans 15 amino acids. V lost 5 bases to trimming and J lost 10 bases, with 24 bases between them. In DNA, the CDR3 is TGCAGTGCTGCCGACCGGGATCGAGGTCTGGGAGAGCAGTTCTTC. Encoded protein: CSAADRDRGLGEQFF.